This is a list of T cell receptor beta chains from one sample in a study of cytotoxic CD8 clonotypes in ibrutinib-treated CLL. The assay was immunoSEQ multiplex PCR, and TCRdb's table has in-frame clones only and misses some. The data hold roughly 200,000 clones, with over 60% observed a single time. The material was PBMCs, obtained after 24 months of ibrutinib treatment. Receptor source: a human donor with chronic lymphocytic leukemia. Both conserved end residues are part of each CDR3.

cdr3_aa	v_call	j_call
CAWSDGGNQPQHF	TRBV30	TRBJ1-5
CASSLARAGPYEQYF	TRBV7-2	TRBJ2-7
CASSAGRSGAGEQFF	TRBV10-1	TRBJ2-1
CASSDLDYRMGENTEAFF	TRBV25-1	TRBJ1-1
CSASLAGMNEQFF	TRBV29-1	TRBJ2-1
CASSWTSGGNTGELFF	TRBV7-2	TRBJ2-2
CASTYTTGTVHEQYF	TRBV4-1	TRBJ2-7
CASSPRAGGDYEQYF	TRBV18	TRBJ2-7
CASRKNTGELFF	TRBV11-3	TRBJ2-2
CASRVGHRYEQYF	TRBV28	TRBJ2-7
CASSEPPTTENPKPTQYF	TRBV2	TRBJ2-5
CASSGTADYEQYF	TRBV9	TRBJ2-7
CASSTRQGDLPQHF	TRBV18	TRBJ1-5
CASSLAAGDLRGEQFF	TRBV7-9	TRBJ2-1
CASSQEAASGSNEQFF	TRBV4-2	TRBJ2-1
CASSPDNPTDTQYF	TRBV5-5	TRBJ2-3
CASTKARDGNNEQFF	TRBV28	TRBJ2-1
CASSLHPSSETQYF	TRBV7-2	TRBJ2-5
CASSSATVTYEQYF	TRBV5-4	TRBJ2-7
CASSLVRAVNTEAFF	TRBV7-8	TRBJ1-1
CASSLGRGLYEQYF	TRBV11-2	TRBJ2-7
CASSQDRFQGSQPQHF	TRBV4-2	TRBJ1-5
CASSSGRTTSEQFF	TRBV11-1	TRBJ2-1
CASSWTGTNEKLFF	TRBV28	TRBJ1-4
CASSYSRQLGREQYF	TRBV6-5	TRBJ2-7
CASMAGANYEQYF	TRBV6-1	TRBJ2-7
CASSLAGVAEQYF	TRBV2	TRBJ2-7